These 5 T cell receptor beta chains were sequenced from one sample in a study of blood T cell repertoires in COVID-19 (dated by TCRdb to about 2020). The library relied on the immunoSEQ multiplex PCR assay. The source is immuneACCESS, and TCRdb retained only in-frame sequences with V and J called. Part of the clones is not carried over; for the studies checked, unresolved V genes explain less than half of this, and the remainder is unexplained. This sample lists about 250,000 clones; nearly 90% were detected once. The ten largest clonotypes hold around 3% of the sample. The specimen sequenced was peripheral blood. The source of these receptors is a young man with active or convalescent COVID-19.

The chain couples TRBV28 to TRBJ1-1; 7 bases are shared with TRBD1. CDR1 is MDHEN, CDR2 SYDVKM, per germline. The CDR3 loop spans 16 amino acids. With V trimmed by 3 bases and J by 0 bases, 7 bases remained unmatched. CDR3 nucleotide sequence: TGTGCCAGCAGTTTGGGTAGGACAGGATTGAACACTGAAGCTTTCTTT. As protein: CASSLGRTGLNTEAFF. Variable domain in full (rest from reference TRBV28 and TRBJ1-1): DVKVTQSSRYLVKRTGEKVFLECVQDMDHENMFWYRQDPGLGLRLIYFSYDVKMKEKGDIPEGYSVSREKKERFSLILESASTNQTSMYLCASSLGRTGLNTEAFFGQGTRLTVV.

There are a few counts of this clone. V is TRBV9 and J is TRBJ2-3, with 8 bases identical to TRBD2. The CDR3 consists of 15 residues. CDR1 is SGDLS and CDR2 is YYNGEE in the germline V gene. Unmatched junction bases numbered 4, after V lost 2 bases and J lost 2 bases. The CDR3 here is CASSVHGGATDTQYF. The CDR3 coding sequence is TGTGCCAGCAGCGTTCACGGGGGGGCCACAGATACGCAGTATTTT.

This rearrangement joins TRBV20-1 to TRBJ1-5, with unresolved D. The CDR3 extends over 14 amino acids. Germline loops: CDR1 DFQATT, CDR2 SNEGSKA (reference sequence). The V gene lost 3 bases and the J gene lost 2 bases, with 11 bases spanning the gap. The CDR3 region has the DNA TGCAGTGCTAGTGACGTGTTCGGCAATCAGCCCCAGCATTTT. Protein product: CSASDVFGNQPQHF.

In its sample, this clone was seen once. The chain recombines TRBV4-3 with TRBJ1-2; tentatively, D is TRBD1 (5 bases). This CDR3 spans 16 amino acids. The germline CDR1 and CDR2 sequences are LGHNA and YSLEER. The V end lost 2 bases, the J end lost 0 bases, and 13 bases lay between the germline ends. The CDR3: CASSQSRQRANYGYTF. CDR3 sequence (DNA): TGCGCCAGCAGCCAATCTCGACAGAGAGCTAACTATGGCTACACCTTC.

For the CDR3, the DNA is TGTGCCAGCAGTTACTCAGTCCTCATCGGCAGGGAATTGGATGGCTACACCTTC. Residues: CASSYSVLIGRELDGYTF. The chain employs TRBV7-9 and TRBJ1-2; tentative D call: TRBD1 (5 bases). The CDR3 has 18 residues. Germline loops: CDR1 SEHNR, CDR2 FQNEAQ (reference sequence). V gave up 6 bases and J gave up 6 bases, with 29 bases separating them.